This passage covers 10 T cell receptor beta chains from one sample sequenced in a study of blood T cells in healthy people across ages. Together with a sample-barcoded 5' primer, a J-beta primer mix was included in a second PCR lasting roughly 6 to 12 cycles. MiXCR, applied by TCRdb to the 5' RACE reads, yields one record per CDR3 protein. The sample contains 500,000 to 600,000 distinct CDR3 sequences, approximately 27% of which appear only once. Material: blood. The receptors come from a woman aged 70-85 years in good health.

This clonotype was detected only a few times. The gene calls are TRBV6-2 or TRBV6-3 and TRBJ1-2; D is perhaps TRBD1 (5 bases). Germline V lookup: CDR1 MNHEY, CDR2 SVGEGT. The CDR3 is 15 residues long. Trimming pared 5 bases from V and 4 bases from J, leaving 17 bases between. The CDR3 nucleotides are TGTGCCAGCAGTCCCGGGACCAGGGATACCTATGGCTACACCTTC. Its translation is CASSPGTRDTYGYTF.

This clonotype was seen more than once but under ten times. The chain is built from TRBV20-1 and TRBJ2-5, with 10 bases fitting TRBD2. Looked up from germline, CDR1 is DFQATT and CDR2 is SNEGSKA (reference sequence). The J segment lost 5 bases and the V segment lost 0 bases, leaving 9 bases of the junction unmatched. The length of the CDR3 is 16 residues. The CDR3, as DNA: TGCAGTGCTAGAGATTTAACTAGCGGGGCCGGGGAGACCCAGTACTTC. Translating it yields CSARDLTSGAGETQYF.

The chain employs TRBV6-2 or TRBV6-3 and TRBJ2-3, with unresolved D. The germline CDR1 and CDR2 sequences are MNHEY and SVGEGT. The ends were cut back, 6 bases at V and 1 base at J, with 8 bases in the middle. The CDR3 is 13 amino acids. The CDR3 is CASRLSGTDTQYF. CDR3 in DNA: TGTGCCAGCAGACTATCGGGCACAGATACGCAGTATTTT.

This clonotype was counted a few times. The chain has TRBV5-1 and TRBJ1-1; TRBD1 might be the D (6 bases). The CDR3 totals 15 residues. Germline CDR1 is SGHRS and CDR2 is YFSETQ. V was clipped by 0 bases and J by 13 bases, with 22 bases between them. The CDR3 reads CASSLDGGTRNRCFF. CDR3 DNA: TGCGCCAGCAGCTTGGATGGGGGGACAAGGAATCGGTGTTTCTTT.

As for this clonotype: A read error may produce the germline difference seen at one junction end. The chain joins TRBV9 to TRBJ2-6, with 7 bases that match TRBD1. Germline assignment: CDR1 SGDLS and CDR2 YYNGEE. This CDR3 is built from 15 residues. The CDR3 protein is CASSATGSGANVLIF. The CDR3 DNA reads TGTGCCAGCAGCGCGACAGGGTCTGGGGCCAACGTCCTGATTTTC.

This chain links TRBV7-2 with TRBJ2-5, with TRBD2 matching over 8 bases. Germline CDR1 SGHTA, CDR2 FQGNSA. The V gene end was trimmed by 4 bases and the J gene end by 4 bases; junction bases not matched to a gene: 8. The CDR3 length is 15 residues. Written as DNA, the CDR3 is TGTGCCAGCAGCTCCTTAGCGGGGCTTTTAGAGACCCAGTACTTC. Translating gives CASSSLAGLLETQYF.

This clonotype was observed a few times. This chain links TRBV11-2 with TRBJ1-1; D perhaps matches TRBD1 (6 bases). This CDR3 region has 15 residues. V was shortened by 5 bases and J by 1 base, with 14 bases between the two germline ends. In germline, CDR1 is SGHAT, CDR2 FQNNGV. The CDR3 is CASSPNRAGNTEAFF. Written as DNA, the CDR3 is TGTGCCAGCAGCCCGAACAGGGCCGGGAACACTGAAGCTTTCTTT.

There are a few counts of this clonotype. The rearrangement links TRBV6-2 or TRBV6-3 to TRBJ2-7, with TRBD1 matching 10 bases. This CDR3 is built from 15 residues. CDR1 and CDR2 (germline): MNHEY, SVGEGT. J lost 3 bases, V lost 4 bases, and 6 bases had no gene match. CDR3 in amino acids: CASSSAGTGDYEQYF. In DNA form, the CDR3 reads TGTGCCAGCAGTTCCGCCGGGACAGGGGACTACGAGCAGTACTTC.

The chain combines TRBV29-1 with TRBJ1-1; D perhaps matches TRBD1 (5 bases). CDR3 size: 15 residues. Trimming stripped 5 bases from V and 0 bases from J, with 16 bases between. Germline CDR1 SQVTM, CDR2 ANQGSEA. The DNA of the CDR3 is TGCAGCGTTCGAGGGGAAGCAGGACTGAACACTGAAGCTTTCTTT. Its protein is CSVRGEAGLNTEAFF.

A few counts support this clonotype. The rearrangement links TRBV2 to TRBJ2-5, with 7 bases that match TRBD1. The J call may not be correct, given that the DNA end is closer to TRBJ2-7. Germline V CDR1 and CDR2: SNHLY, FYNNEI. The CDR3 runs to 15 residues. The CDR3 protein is CASSAPPQGTDEQYF. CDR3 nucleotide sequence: TGTGCCAGCAGTGCACCCCCACAGGGGACGGACGAGCAGTACTTC.